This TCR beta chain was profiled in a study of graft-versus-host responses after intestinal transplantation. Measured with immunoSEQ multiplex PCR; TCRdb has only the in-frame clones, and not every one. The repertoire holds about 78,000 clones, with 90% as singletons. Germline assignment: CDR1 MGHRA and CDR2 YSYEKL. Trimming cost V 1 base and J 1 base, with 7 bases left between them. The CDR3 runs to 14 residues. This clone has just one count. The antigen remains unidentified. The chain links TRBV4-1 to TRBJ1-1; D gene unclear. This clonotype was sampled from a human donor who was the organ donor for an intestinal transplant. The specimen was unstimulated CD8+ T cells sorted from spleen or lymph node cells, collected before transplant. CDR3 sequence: CASSQGSGNTEAFF. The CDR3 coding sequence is TGCGCCAGCAGCCAAGGGTCAGGGAACACTGAAGCTTTCTTT.